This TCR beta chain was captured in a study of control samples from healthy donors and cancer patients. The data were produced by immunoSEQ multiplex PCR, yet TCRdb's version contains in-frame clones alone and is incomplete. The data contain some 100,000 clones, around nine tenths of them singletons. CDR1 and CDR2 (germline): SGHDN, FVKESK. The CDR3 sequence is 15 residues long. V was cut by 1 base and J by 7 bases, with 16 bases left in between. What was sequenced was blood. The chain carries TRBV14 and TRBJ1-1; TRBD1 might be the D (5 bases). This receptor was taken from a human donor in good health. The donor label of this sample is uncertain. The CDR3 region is CASSQGSLGLNEAFF. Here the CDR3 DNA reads TGTGCCAGCAGCCAAGGGAGTCTGGGGCTTAATGAAGCTTTCTTT.